What follows are 10 T cell receptor beta chains derived from one specimen sequenced in a study of shared clonotypes between healthy human individuals. Profiling relied on immunoSEQ multiplex PCR, and the TCRdb table lists in-frame clones only, not all of them. The sample lists over 700,000 clones, roughly two thirds occurring once. Sequenced material: memory CD4+ T cells sorted from blood. Subset defined: CD45RA-negative fraction. The receptors here all came from a woman aged 25 to 39 in good health.

This clone was observed a handful of times. The chain is built from TRBV5-6 and TRBJ1-5, with D possibly matching TRBD1 (5 bases). This CDR3 is built from 14 residues. The V and J ends lost 0 bases and 5 bases respectively, with 9 bases between them. The germline V gene has CDR1 SGHDT and CDR2 YYEEEE. CDR3 amino acids: CASSLGTQDQPQHF. The DNA of the CDR3 is TGTGCCAGCAGCTTGGGGACACAGGATCAGCCCCAGCATTTT. Supplemented by reference TRBV5-6 and TRBJ1-5, the full variable domain reads DAGVTQSPTHLIKTRGQQVTLRCSPKSGHDTVSWYQQALGQGPQFIFQYYEEEERQRGNFPDRFSGHQFPNYSSELNVNALLLGDSALYLCASSLGTQDQPQHFGDGTRLSIL.

The chain recombines TRBV25-1 with TRBJ2-3; 13 nucleotides match TRBD2. This CDR3 has 16 residues. Trimming cost V 3 bases and J 3 bases; bases outside gene matches: 3. Germline V gives CDR1 MGHDK, CDR2 SYGVNS. CDR3 nucleotide sequence: TGTGCCAGCAGTGAGGGGACTAGCGGGATGACAGATACGCAGTATTTT. Its protein product is CASSEGTSGMTDTQYF.

The gene calls are TRBV29-1 and TRBJ1-1, with D possibly being TRBD1 (5 bases). The V gene's germline CDR1 is SQVTM and CDR2 ANQGSEA. Trimming removed 7 bases at V and 8 bases at J, with 14 bases between. CDR3 length: 11 amino acids. The chain's CDR3 is CSDKTRDEAFF. The CDR3 bases are TGCAGCGACAAAACCAGGGACGAAGCTTTCTTT.

The chain uses TRBV28 and TRBJ1-5; 9 nucleotides match TRBD1. The CDR3 sequence is 13 residues long. Germline assignment: CDR1 MDHEN and CDR2 SYDVKM. Losses at the gene ends were 7 bases for V and 7 bases for J; bases not matched to a gene: 5. The CDR3 coding sequence is TGTGCCAGCACCACAGGGGGCCCCCAGCCCCAGCATTTT. Its translation is CASTTGGPQPQHF.

This clone was seen a single time. The chain carries TRBV5-1 and TRBJ2-2; D remains unclear. Germline V gene sequence: CDR1 SGHRS, CDR2 YFSETQ. This CDR3 spans 13 amino acids. V was pared by 7 bases and J by 1 base, with 8 bases between. CDR3 in amino acids: CASVEVNTGELFF. The CDR3 region has the DNA TGCGCCAGCGTCGAAGTGAACACCGGGGAGCTGTTTTTT.

This rearrangement joins TRBV5-1 to TRBJ2-1, with 12 positions matching TRBD2. The CDR3 is 17 amino acids. V lost 1 base and J lost 2; bases outside the gene matches: 4. Looked up from germline, CDR1 is SGHRS and CDR2 is YFSETQ. The CDR3: CASSLRLAGGPYNEQFF. CDR3 nucleotides: TGCGCCAGCAGCTTGCGGCTAGCGGGAGGGCCCTACAATGAGCAGTTCTTC.

The rearrangement links TRBV19 to TRBJ2-1, with D possibly matching TRBD2 (5 bases). Per germline, CDR1 LNHDA and CDR2 SQIVND (reference sequence). This CDR3 has 15 residues. V shed 1 base and J shed 3 bases, with 10 bases lying between them. CDR3 DNA sequence: TGTGCCAGTAGTATAGGGCGAGACTACTACAATGAGCAGTTCTTC. Translating it yields CASSIGRDYYNEQFF.

A few counts support this clone. The chain combines TRBV5-1 with TRBJ2-3, with 8 bases lining up with TRBD2. The V and J ends lost 0 bases and 3 bases, in that order; junction bases with no gene match: 15. Germline lookup yields CDR1 SGHRS and CDR2 YFSETQ. The CDR3 extends over 19 amino acids. The DNA of the CDR3 is TGCGCCAGCAGCTTGGGAGGTGGCCCCGGGACTAGGTATACAGATACGCAGTATTTT. Its protein is CASSLGGGPGTRYTDTQYF.

This clone was detected only once. This chain links TRBV5-1 with TRBJ1-1, with D uncertain. This CDR3 has 12 amino acids. Trimming took 0 bases from V and 6 from J, leaving 6 bases between them. Germline values: CDR1 SGHRS, CDR2 YFSETQ. The CDR3, as DNA: TGCGCCAGCAGCTTGGAAAGGGCTGAAGCTTTCTTT. Amino acids: CASSLERAEAFF.

This clone was seen a handful of times. The rearrangement links TRBV27 to TRBJ2-7; TRBD2 might be the D (5 bases). From germline, CDR1 is MNHEY and CDR2 SMNVEV (reference sequence). This CDR3 has 14 amino acids. V dropped 0 bases and J dropped 7 bases, with 13 bases sitting between them. CDR3 nucleotide sequence: TGTGCCAGCAGTTTATCTGGCAAAAGGAGGGAGCAGTACTTC. Its protein product is CASSLSGKRREQYF.